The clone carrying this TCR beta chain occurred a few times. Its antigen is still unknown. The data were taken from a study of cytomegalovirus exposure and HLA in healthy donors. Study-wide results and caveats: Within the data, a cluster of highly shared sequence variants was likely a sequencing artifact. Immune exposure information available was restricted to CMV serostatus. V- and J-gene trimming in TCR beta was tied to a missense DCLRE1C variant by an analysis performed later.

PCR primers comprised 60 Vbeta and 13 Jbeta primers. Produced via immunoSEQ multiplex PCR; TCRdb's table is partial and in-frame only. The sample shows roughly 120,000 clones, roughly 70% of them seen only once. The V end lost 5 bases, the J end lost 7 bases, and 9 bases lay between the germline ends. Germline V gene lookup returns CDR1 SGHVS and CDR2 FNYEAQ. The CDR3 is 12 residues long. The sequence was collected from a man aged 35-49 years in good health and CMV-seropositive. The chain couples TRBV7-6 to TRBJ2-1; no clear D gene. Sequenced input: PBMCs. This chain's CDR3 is CASSPPGNEQFF. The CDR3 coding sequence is TGTGCCAGCAGCCCCCCCGGGAATGAGCAGTTCTTC.